This T cell receptor beta chain came from a study of blood T cell repertoires in COVID-19. Germline V gene lookup returns CDR1 LGHDT and CDR2 YNNKEL (reference sequence). The CDR3 covers 14 residues. Trimming removed 7 bases from V and 7 bases from J, with 20 bases in between. Some clones are missing from TCRdb's copy, which holds only in-frame ones; the method was immunoSEQ multiplex PCR. This sample carries around 200,000 clones, roughly 90% of them seen once, and the ten largest clones take over 2%. The sequenced sample consisted of peripheral blood. The rearrangement uses TRBV3-1 (or the pseudogene TRBV3-2) and TRBJ2-7; TRBD1 is a possible D gene (6 bases). The clonotype originates from a woman between 45 and 60 years old with acute or convalescent COVID-19. CDR3 sequence (DNA): TGTGCCAGCACCCCTGGGACATTAGGCAGGGAGCAGTACTTC. This sequence encodes CASTPGTLGREQYF.